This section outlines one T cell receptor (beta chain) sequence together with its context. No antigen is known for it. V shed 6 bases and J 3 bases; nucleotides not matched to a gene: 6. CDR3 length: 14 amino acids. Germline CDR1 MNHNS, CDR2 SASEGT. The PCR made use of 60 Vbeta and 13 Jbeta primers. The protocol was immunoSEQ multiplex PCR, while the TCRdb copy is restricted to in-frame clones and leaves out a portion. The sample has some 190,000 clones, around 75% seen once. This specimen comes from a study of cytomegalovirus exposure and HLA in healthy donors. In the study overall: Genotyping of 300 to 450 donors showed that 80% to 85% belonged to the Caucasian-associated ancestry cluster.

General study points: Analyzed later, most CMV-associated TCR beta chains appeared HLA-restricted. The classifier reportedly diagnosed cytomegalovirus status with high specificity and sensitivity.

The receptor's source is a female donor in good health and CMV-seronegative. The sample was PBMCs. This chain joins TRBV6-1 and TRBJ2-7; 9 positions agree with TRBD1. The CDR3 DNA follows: TGTGCCAGCAGCTTCTGGGACAGGGACTACGAGCAGTACTTC. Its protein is CASSFWDRDYEQYF.